A single sample gave rise to the 26 T cell receptor beta chains below, sequenced in a study of blood T cell repertoires in COVID-19. Method: immunoSEQ multiplex PCR; TCRdb's copy keeps in-frame clones and lacks some. The sample consists of around 140,000 clones, 70% to 80% of them appearing once. The specimen sequenced was peripheral blood. These receptors were obtained from a woman aged 45-60 years with active or convalescent COVID-19.

V is TRBV7-3 and J is TRBJ2-1, with TRBD2 matching 8 bases. Germline V lookup: CDR1 SGHTA, CDR2 FQGTGA. V gave up 2 bases and J gave up 6 bases; unmatched junction bases: 6. The CDR3 runs 15 residues. The CDR3 sequence is CASSLSSGGGNEQFF. The CDR3 DNA reads as TGTGCCAGCAGCTTATCAAGCGGGGGAGGCAATGAGCAGTTCTTC.

This sequence joins TRBV4-2 and TRBJ2-1; D may be TRBD2 (6 bases). Trimming shortened V by 1 base and J by 3 bases, and 19 bases separated the two germline ends. This CDR3 region has 18 residues. Per the germline V gene, CDR1 is LGHNA and CDR2 is YNFKEQ. CDR3 DNA sequence: TGTGCCAGCAGCCAAGCCCCTGGAGAAGCGGGTCTCTACAATGAGCAGTTCTTC. This sequence encodes CASSQAPGEAGLYNEQFF.

This chain links TRBV20-1 with TRBJ2-7; D unresolved. CDR1 and CDR2 (germline): DFQATT, SNEGSKA (reference sequence). Deletions cut 3 bases from V and 0 bases from J, with 15 bases between. The length of the CDR3 is 15 residues. The CDR3 reads CSASPNYWSSYEQYF. DNA for the CDR3: TGCAGTGCTAGTCCAAACTACTGGAGCTCCTACGAGCAGTACTTC.

Here the CDR3 reads CASSERQTGNTIYF. The CDR3 DNA is TGCGCCAGCAGTGAACGACAGACTGGAAACACCATATATTTT. This rearrangement joins TRBV10-2 to TRBJ1-3; tentatively, D is TRBD1 (5 bases). V lost 3 bases and J 2 bases, leaving 8 bases between the germline ends. Per germline, CDR1 WSHSY and CDR2 SAAADI. The CDR3 length is 14 residues.

The CDR3 nucleotides read TGTGCCAGCAGCAGGGGACTTGACAATGAGCAGTTCTTC. As protein: CASSRGLDNEQFF. The gene calls are TRBV11-2 and TRBJ2-1, with D maybe TRBD2 (6 bases). Germline lookup yields CDR1 SGHAT and CDR2 FQNNGV. V shed 5 bases and J shed 5 bases, with 10 bases lying between them. The CDR3 is 13 amino acids.

In its sample, this clone was seen a few times. V gene TRBV27 combines with J gene TRBJ1-1; no firm D call. Trimming cost V 4 bases and J 4 bases, with 13 bases left between them. CDR3 length equals 14 residues. Germline V gives CDR1 MNHEY, CDR2 SMNVEV (reference sequence). The CDR3 protein is CASSSPSLSTEAFF. CDR3 coding DNA: TGTGCCAGCAGTTCCCCTTCCCTGAGCACTGAAGCTTTCTTT.

The chain joins TRBV11-3 to TRBJ2-2, with D unresolved. V was pared by 0 bases and J by 1 base, with 3 bases between. This CDR3 has 14 amino acids. CDR1 and CDR2 (germline): SGHNT, YENEEA. CDR3 sequence: CASSLDMNTGELFF. In nucleotides, the CDR3 is TGTGCCAGCAGCTTAGATATGAACACCGGGGAGCTGTTTTTT.

The chain joins TRBV5-7 to TRBJ2-7; 8 bases are shared with TRBD2. TRBV5-7 qualifies as an ORF whose function is uncertain. This CDR3 is 16 amino acids long. The trim removed 4 bases at V and 3 bases at J, leaving 12 bases unmatched. CDR3 coding DNA: TGTGCCAGCAGCAACGGGGCACCACGGGGGGGCTACGAGCAGTACTTC. Translating gives CASSNGAPRGGYEQYF.

The chain joins TRBV9 to TRBJ2-3; D is possibly TRBD2 (5 bases). The CDR3 runs 13 residues. Trimming shortened V by 1 base and J by 3 bases, and 6 bases separated the two germline ends. Germline V gene lookup returns CDR1 SGDLS and CDR2 YYNGEE. This CDR3 reads CASSVLATDTQYF. The CDR3 DNA reads TGTGCCAGCAGCGTACTAGCTACAGATACGCAGTATTTT.

The chain recombines TRBV28 with TRBJ1-1, with TRBD1 identical over 7 bases. CDR1 is MDHEN and CDR2 is SYDVKM in the germline V gene. This CDR3 spans 13 amino acids. The V gene end was trimmed by 8 bases and the J gene end by 6 bases; junction bases not matched to a gene: 9. The CDR3 loop reads CASRPDRTPEAFF. Written as DNA, the CDR3 is TGTGCCAGCCGACCGGACAGGACACCTGAAGCTTTCTTT.

The rearrangement joins TRBV6-5 to TRBJ2-7; D is possibly TRBD2 (5 bases). The V gene's germline CDR1 is MNHEY and CDR2 SVGAGI. With 2 bases removed from V and 6 bases from J, the gap between germline ends came to 8 bases. The CDR3 loop spans 12 amino acids. The CDR3 loop is CASSYRTGEQYF. DNA for the CDR3: TGTGCCAGCAGTTACAGGACTGGCGAGCAGTACTTC.

V usage is TRBV4-2 and J usage is TRBJ1-4; weak D call: TRBD1 (6 bases). V lost 0 bases and J 8 bases, leaving 22 bases between the germline ends. Germline values: CDR1 LGHNA, CDR2 YNFKEQ. This CDR3 has 18 amino acids. CDR3 residues: CASSQDAYIQGTGEKLFF. DNA for the CDR3: TGTGCCAGCAGCCAAGACGCCTATATACAGGGAACAGGGGAAAAACTGTTTTTT.

This clone occurred once. The chain couples TRBV12-3 or TRBV12-4 to TRBJ1-1; the D is unclear. The length of the CDR3 is 11 residues. V was shortened by 8 bases and J by 1 base, with 5 bases between the two germline ends. The CDR3 bases are TGTGCCAGCGTAAAGAACACTGAAGCTTTCTTT. Amino acid sequence: CASVKNTEAFF.

This rearrangement joins TRBV30 to TRBJ2-1; D perhaps matches TRBD2 (5 bases). V dropped 4 bases and J dropped 8 bases, with 15 bases sitting between them. Per germline, CDR1 GTSNPN and CDR2 SVGIG (reference sequence). The CDR3 spans 13 residues. This chain's CDR3 is CAWNPSGGHEQFF. In DNA form, the CDR3 reads TGTGCCTGGAACCCCTCCGGCGGGCATGAGCAGTTCTTC.

This clone was seen only a few times. The rearrangement links TRBV7-2 to TRBJ2-3; 9 bases agree with TRBD1. The germline V gene encodes CDR1 SGHTA and CDR2 FQGNSA. Trimming took 6 bases from V and 1 from J; bases not matched to a gene: 5. This CDR3 has 15 residues. CDR3 sequence reads: CASRLQGAGTDTQYF. The CDR3 DNA is TGTGCCAGCAGGTTACAGGGGGCTGGCACAGATACGCAGTATTTT.

The rearrangement uses TRBV11-2 and TRBJ2-7, with 7 bases aligning to TRBD1. V lost 0 bases and J lost 0; bases outside the gene matches: 11. The germline CDR1 and CDR2 sequences are SGHAT and FQNNGV. The CDR3 extends over 18 amino acids. CDR3 residues: CASSLDGLGQTFSYEQYF. The CDR3 region has the DNA TGTGCCAGCAGCTTAGATGGTTTGGGACAGACCTTCTCCTACGAGCAGTACTTC.

V is TRBV27 and J is TRBJ1-1; possibly TRBD1 for D (6 bases). The germline gives CDR1 MNHEY, CDR2 SMNVEV (reference sequence). CDR3 size: 17 residues. V was pared by 6 bases and J by 1 base, with 21 bases between. The CDR3 loop is CASSPRAAGARNTEAFF. The DNA of the CDR3 is TGTGCCAGCAGCCCCAGGGCGGCAGGGGCCAGGAACACTGAAGCTTTCTTT.

V and J are TRBV4-3 and TRBJ2-3, with 10 bases matching TRBD1. Germline V gives CDR1 LGHNA, CDR2 YSLEER. The CDR3 is 17 amino acids. The V and J ends lost 3 bases and 0 bases, in that order; junction bases with no gene match: 6. This CDR3 is CASSQVGTGESTDTQYF. In DNA form, the CDR3 reads TGCGCCAGCAGCCAGGTTGGGACAGGGGAGAGCACAGATACGCAGTATTTT.

This chain joins TRBV5-6 and TRBJ1-2; unclear D gene. V was cut by 7 bases and J by 5 bases, with 18 bases left in between. Germline V gene sequence: CDR1 SGHDT, CDR2 YYEEEE. This CDR3 is 14 amino acids long. CDR3 protein: CASGAWALIYGYTF. In DNA, the CDR3 is TGTGCCAGCGGTGCTTGGGCATTGATATATGGCTACACCTTC.

CDR3 protein: CASSLPMDPGLAFF. CDR3 bases: TGTGCCAGCAGCTTGCCCATGGATCCAGGGTTAGCTTTCTTT. The V gene is TRBV5-4, the J gene TRBJ1-1; D may be TRBD1 (5 bases). CDR1 and CDR2 from the germline V gene are SGHNT and YYREEE (reference sequence). The germline V and J ends were trimmed by 1 base and 10 bases, with 17 bases remaining between them. The CDR3 spans 14 residues. Looking up the rest from reference TRBV5-4 and TRBJ1-1 gives the full variable domain: ETGVTQSPTHLIKTRGQQVTLRCSSQSGHNTVSWYQQALGQGPQFIFQYYREEENGRGNFPPRFSGLQFPNYSSELNVNALELDDSALYLCASSLPMDPGLAFFGQGTRLTVV.

V is TRBV20-1 and J is TRBJ2-7; D might be TRBD2 (6 bases). Germline V gene lookup returns CDR1 DFQATT and CDR2 SNEGSKA (reference sequence). The CDR3 sequence is 13 residues long. Trimming stripped 3 bases from V and 7 bases from J, with 16 bases between. DNA for the CDR3: TGCAGTGCTAGTGTACAGCGGGCGGGGGAGCAGTACTTC. Translated, it gives CSASVQRAGEQYF.

For the CDR3, the DNA is TGTGCCAGCAGTTTACCATCCGGGACAGGGGGCGGAGCGGGCGGCTACACCTTC. Amino acids: CASSLPSGTGGGAGGYTF. This rearrangement joins TRBV28 to TRBJ1-2; 12 bases fit TRBD1. The CDR3 consists of 18 residues. J gave up 8 bases and V 2 bases, and 15 bases lay outside the gene matches. Germline CDR1 is MDHEN and CDR2 is SYDVKM.

The CDR3 loop is CAISDPLWDRETQYF. The CDR3, as DNA: TGTGCCATCAGTGACCCGCTCTGGGACAGAGAGACCCAGTACTTC. V gene TRBV10-3 combines with J gene TRBJ2-5; 7 bases match TRBD1. The V and J ends lost 3 bases and 4 bases, in that order; junction bases with no gene match: 8. CDR3 length: 15 residues. In germline, CDR1 is ENHRY, CDR2 SYGVKD.

The chain carries TRBV3-1 (or the pseudogene TRBV3-2) and TRBJ1-3, with unresolved D. In germline, CDR1 is LGHDT, CDR2 YNNKEL (reference sequence). This CDR3 has 14 residues. V lost 2 bases to trimming and J lost 2 bases, with 7 bases between them. The CDR3 nucleotides are TGTGCCAGCAGCCAATACCACACTGGAAACACCATATATTTT. It encodes CASSQYHTGNTIYF.

The chain joins TRBV6-5 to TRBJ1-6; D gene uncertain. V was trimmed by 6 bases and J by 5 bases, leaving 8 bases between them. This CDR3 has 13 amino acids. The germline V gene encodes CDR1 MNHEY and CDR2 SVGAGI. The CDR3, as DNA: TGTGCCAGCAGCCAGAGCGATAATTCACCCCTCCACTTT. This gives the protein CASSQSDNSPLHF.

V usage is TRBV30 and J usage is TRBJ2-4, with 8 bases aligning to TRBD1. Germline trimming cut 0 bases from V and 6 bases from J; bases unmatched to any gene: 7. Germline CDR1 is GTSNPN and CDR2 is SVGIG (reference sequence). The CDR3 runs to 15 residues. CDR3 loop: CAWSVATGDRNIQYF. CDR3 coding DNA: TGTGCCTGGAGTGTAGCGACAGGGGATCGAAACATTCAGTACTTC. Looking up the rest from reference TRBV30 and TRBJ2-4 gives the full variable domain: SQTIHQWPATLVQPVGSPLSLECTVEGTSNPNLYWYRQAAGRGLQLLFYSVGIGQISSEVPQNLSASRPQDRQFILSSKKLLLSDSGFYLCAWSVATGDRNIQYFGAGTRLSVL.